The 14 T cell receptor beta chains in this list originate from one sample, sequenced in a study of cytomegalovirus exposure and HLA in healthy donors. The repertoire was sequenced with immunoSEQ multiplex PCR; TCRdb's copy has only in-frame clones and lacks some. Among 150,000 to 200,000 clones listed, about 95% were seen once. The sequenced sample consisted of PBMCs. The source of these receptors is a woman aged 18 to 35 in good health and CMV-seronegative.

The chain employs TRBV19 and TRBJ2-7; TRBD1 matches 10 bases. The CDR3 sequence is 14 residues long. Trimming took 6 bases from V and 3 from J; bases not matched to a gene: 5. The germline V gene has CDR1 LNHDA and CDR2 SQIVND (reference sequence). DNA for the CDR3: TGTGCCAGTAGCCCCCGGACAGGGGGCTACGAGCAGTACTTC. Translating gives CASSPRTGGYEQYF.

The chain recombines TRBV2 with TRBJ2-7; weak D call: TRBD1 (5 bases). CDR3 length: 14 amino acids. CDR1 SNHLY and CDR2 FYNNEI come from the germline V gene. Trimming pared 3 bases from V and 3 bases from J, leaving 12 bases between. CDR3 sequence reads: CASSEQGGRYEQYF. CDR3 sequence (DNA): TGTGCCAGCAGTGAGCAGGGCGGCCGCTACGAGCAGTACTTC.

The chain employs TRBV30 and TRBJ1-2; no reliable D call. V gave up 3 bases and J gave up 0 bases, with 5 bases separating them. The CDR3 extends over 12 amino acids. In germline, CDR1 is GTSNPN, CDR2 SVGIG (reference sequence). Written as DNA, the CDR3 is TGTGCCTGGAGCAGGACTAACTATGGCTACACCTTC. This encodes CAWSRTNYGYTF.

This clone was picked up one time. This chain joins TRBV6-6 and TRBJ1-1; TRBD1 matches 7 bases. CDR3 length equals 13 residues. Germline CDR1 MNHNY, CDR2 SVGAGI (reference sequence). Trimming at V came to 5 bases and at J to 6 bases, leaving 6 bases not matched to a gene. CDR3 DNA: TGTGCCAGCAGTGACCACAGGGGCCCTGAAGCTTTCTTT. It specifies CASSDHRGPEAFF.

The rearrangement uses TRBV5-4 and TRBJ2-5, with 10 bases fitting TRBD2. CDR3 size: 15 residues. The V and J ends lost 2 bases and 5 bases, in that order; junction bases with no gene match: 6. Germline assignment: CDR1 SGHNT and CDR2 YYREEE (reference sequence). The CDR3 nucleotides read TGTGCCAGCAGCTTAAAGCGGGGGGGCGGGGAGACCCAGTACTTC. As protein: CASSLKRGGGETQYF.

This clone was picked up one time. CDR3 protein: CASRDGGAFVDEQFF. CDR3 bases: TGCGCCAGCCGTGACGGGGGGGCCTTTGTGGATGAGCAGTTCTTC. The gene calls are TRBV4-1 and TRBJ2-1; TRBD2 aligns across 8 bases. The V segment lost 8 bases and the J segment 8 bases; nucleotides outside the gene matches: 14. The CDR3 runs to 15 residues. CDR1 and CDR2 (germline): MGHRA, YSYEKL.

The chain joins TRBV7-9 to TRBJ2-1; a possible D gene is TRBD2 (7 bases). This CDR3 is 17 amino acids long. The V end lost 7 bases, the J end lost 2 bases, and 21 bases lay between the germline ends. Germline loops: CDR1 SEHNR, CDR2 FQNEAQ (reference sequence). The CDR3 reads CASINKEGGGAYNEQFF. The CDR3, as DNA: TGTGCCAGCATAAATAAGGAGGGGGGGGGAGCCTACAATGAGCAGTTCTTC.

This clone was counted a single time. The CDR3 protein is CASSSRGPYGEQFF. In DNA form, the CDR3 reads TGTGCCAGCAGCTCACGCGGGCCCTATGGTGAGCAGTTCTTC. The chain has TRBV5-6 and TRBJ2-1, with a weak D call TRBD2 (5 bases). Germline values: CDR1 SGHDT, CDR2 YYEEEE. Trimming took 3 bases from V and 9 from J, leaving 16 bases between them. The CDR3 extends over 14 amino acids. Using reference TRBV5-6 and TRBJ2-1 for the parts outside the CDR3, the full variable domain is DAGVTQSPTHLIKTRGQQVTLRCSPKSGHDTVSWYQQALGQGPQFIFQYYEEEERQRGNFPDRFSGHQFPNYSSELNVNALLLGDSALYLCASSSRGPYGEQFFGPGTRLTVL.

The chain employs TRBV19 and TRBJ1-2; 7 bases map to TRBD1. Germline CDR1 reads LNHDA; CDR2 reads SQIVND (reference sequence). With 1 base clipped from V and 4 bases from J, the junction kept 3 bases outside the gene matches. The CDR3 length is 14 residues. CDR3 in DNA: TGTGCCAGTAGTATAGCCGGGACAGCCTATGGCTACACCTTC. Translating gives CASSIAGTAYGYTF.

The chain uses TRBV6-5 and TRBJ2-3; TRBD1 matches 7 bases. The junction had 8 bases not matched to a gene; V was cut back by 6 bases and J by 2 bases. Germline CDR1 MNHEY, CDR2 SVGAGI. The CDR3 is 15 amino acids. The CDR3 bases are TGTGCCAGCAGCAACGACAGGGTCGACACAGATACGCAGTATTTT. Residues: CASSNDRVDTDTQYF.

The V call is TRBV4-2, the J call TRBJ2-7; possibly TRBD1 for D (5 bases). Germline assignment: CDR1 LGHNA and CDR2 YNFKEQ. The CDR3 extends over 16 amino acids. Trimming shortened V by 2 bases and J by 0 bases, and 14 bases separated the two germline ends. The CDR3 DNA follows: TGTGCCAGCAGCCAATCAACAGGCGTCAGCTCCTACGAGCAGTACTTC. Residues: CASSQSTGVSSYEQYF.

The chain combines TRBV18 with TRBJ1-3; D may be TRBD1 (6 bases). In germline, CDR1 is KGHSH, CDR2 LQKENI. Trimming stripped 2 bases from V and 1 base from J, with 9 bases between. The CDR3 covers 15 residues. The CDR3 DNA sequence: TGTGCCAGCTCACCAGGGGGCGCTTCTGGAAACACCATATATTTT. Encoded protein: CASSPGGASGNTIYF.

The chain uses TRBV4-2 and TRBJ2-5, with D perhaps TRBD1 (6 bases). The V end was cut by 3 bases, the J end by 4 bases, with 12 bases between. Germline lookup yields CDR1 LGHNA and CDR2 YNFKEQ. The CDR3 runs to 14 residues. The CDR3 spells CASSQDLGGETQYF. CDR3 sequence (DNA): TGTGCCAGCAGCCAGGACCTAGGGGGAGAGACCCAGTACTTC.

As DNA, the CDR3 is TGTGCCAGCAGCGTAGATGGGAGTGGAGGAACTGAAGCTTTCTTT. This codes for CASSVDGSGGTEAFF. V gene TRBV9 combines with J gene TRBJ1-1; D remains unclear. Trimming took off 0 bases at V and 5 bases at J, with 14 bases between the two ends. The CDR3 extends over 15 amino acids. Germline loops: CDR1 SGDLS, CDR2 YYNGEE.